A selection of T cell receptor beta chains follows, all from one sample in a study of cytomegalovirus exposure and HLA in healthy donors. Here immunoSEQ multiplex PCR was the method, and the copy in TCRdb shows in-frame clones only, minus some. The sample records about 110,000 clones, about 75% being singletons. Sequenced input: PBMCs. The receptors originated from a male donor in good health and CMV-seropositive. Each CDR3 is given with its conserved first and last residue. The D gene is left open where the match is weak. A clone size is listed for some rows: how often the clone was seen (once, few, many), or a class if it is expanded.

V gene: TRBV28; D gene: .; J gene: TRBJ1-1; clone size: .; CDR3 DNA: TGTGCCAGCAGTTTAATCCCTAAGAACACTGAAGCTTTCTTT; CDR3 protein: CASSLIPKNTEAFF
V gene: TRBV7-8; D gene: TRBD2; J gene: TRBJ2-1; clone size: once; CDR3 DNA: TGTGCCAGCAGCCCAGCGGGAGGGAGGTACAATGAGCAGTTCTTC; CDR3 protein: CASSPAGGRYNEQFF
V gene: TRBV25-1; D gene: .; J gene: TRBJ1-5; clone size: .; CDR3 DNA: TGTGCCACCTCACCCGGACAGTGGGCACAGCCCCAGCATTTT; CDR3 protein: CATSPGQWAQPQHF
V gene: TRBV7-9; D gene: .; J gene: TRBJ2-5; clone size: .; CDR3 DNA: TGTGCCAGCAGCTTGGTGGAGCCGGGGGAGACCCAGTACTTC; CDR3 protein: CASSLVEPGETQYF
V gene: TRBV4-3; D gene: .; J gene: TRBJ2-6; clone size: few; CDR3 DNA: TGCGCCAGCAGCCAAGATGGAAGGGGCTCTGGGGCCAACGTCCTGACTTTC; CDR3 protein: CASSQDGRGSGANVLTF
V gene: TRBV2; D gene: .; J gene: TRBJ2-5; clone size: .; CDR3 DNA: TGTGCCAGCAGTGGGACCCGGGGGCAAGAGACCCAGTACTTC; CDR3 protein: CASSGTRGQETQYF
V gene: TRBV28; D gene: .; J gene: TRBJ1-5; clone size: few; CDR3 DNA: TGTGCCAGCAGTTTGGCGGGGTGGAGCAATCAGCCCCAGCATTTT; CDR3 protein: CASSLAGWSNQPQHF
V gene: TRBV10-3; D gene: TRBD2; J gene: TRBJ2-1; clone size: .; CDR3 DNA: TGTGCCATCAGTGAAACTAGCGGGATCGATGAGCAGTTCTTC; CDR3 protein: CAISETSGIDEQFF
V gene: TRBV6-1; D gene: .; J gene: TRBJ2-7; clone size: .; CDR3 DNA: TGTGCCAGCATCTGGAGCCAGCGTCGTTCGGACGAGCAGTACTTC; CDR3 protein: CASIWSQRRSDEQYF
V gene: TRBV5-1; D gene: .; J gene: TRBJ2-7; clone size: .; CDR3 DNA: TGCGCCAGCAGCTCCCGGGACATTTACGAGCAGTACTTC; CDR3 protein: CASSSRDIYEQYF
V gene: TRBV28; D gene: .; J gene: TRBJ1-4; clone size: .; CDR3 DNA: TGTGCCAGCAGTTTATCCGCGGGGCCTCTGAATGAAAAACTGTTTTTT; CDR3 protein: CASSLSAGPLNEKLFF
V gene: TRBV6-1; D gene: .; J gene: TRBJ1-1; clone size: .; CDR3 DNA: TGTGCCAGCAGTGACCGAAGATCGGGCAGGGGGAACACTGAAGCTTTCTTT; CDR3 protein: CASSDRRSGRGNTEAFF
V gene: TRBV9; D gene: .; J gene: TRBJ2-7; clone size: .; CDR3 DNA: TGTGCCAGCAGCGTAGGGGCAGGTAACGACGAGCAGTACTTC; CDR3 protein: CASSVGAGNDEQYF
V gene: TRBV19; D gene: TRBD2; J gene: TRBJ2-1; clone size: .; CDR3 DNA: TGTGCCAGTAGTAGGCGGGAGAGACTGGATGAGCAGTTCTTC; CDR3 protein: CASSRRERLDEQFF
V gene: TRBV5-6; D gene: .; J gene: TRBJ2-1; clone size: .; CDR3 DNA: TGTGCCAGCAGCTCCCTAAACTACAATGAGCAGTTCTTC; CDR3 protein: CASSSLNYNEQFF
V gene: TRBV7-2; D gene: TRBD1; J gene: TRBJ1-5; clone size: .; CDR3 DNA: TGTGCCAGCAGCTTAGTGGCGGGCACAGGGGGCGCAAATCAGCCCCAGCATTTT; CDR3 protein: CASSLVAGTGGANQPQHF
V gene: TRBV5-6; D gene: .; J gene: TRBJ1-5; clone size: .; CDR3 DNA: TGTGCCAGCAGCTCCGGTCAGGTTCTCAATCAGCCCCAGCATTTT; CDR3 protein: CASSSGQVLNQPQHF
V gene: TRBV6-4; D gene: .; J gene: TRBJ2-3; clone size: few; CDR3 DNA: TGTGCCAGCAGTGAGTCGGCGGGGAGCACAGATACGCAGTATTTT; CDR3 protein: CASSESAGSTDTQYF
V gene: TRBV28; D gene: .; J gene: TRBJ1-3; clone size: many; CDR3 DNA: TGTGCCAGCAGTTTCCGGACAAGCCCGGGAAACACCATATATTTT; CDR3 protein: CASSFRTSPGNTIYF
V gene: TRBV15; D gene: TRBD1; J gene: TRBJ2-7; clone size: .; CDR3 DNA: TGTGCCACCAGCCGAGGGACAGGGGGAACCTACGAGCAGTACTTC; CDR3 protein: CATSRGTGGTYEQYF
V gene: TRBV6-1; D gene: .; J gene: TRBJ2-3; clone size: .; CDR3 DNA: TGTGCCAGCACCGGACAGCTCACAGATACGCAGTATTTT; CDR3 protein: CASTGQLTDTQYF
V gene: TRBV9; D gene: TRBD1; J gene: TRBJ1-1; clone size: .; CDR3 DNA: TGTGCCAGCAGCGCCGCCGGGACAGGGTACACTGAAGCTTTCTTT; CDR3 protein: CASSAAGTGYTEAFF
V gene: TRBV7-2; D gene: TRBD2; J gene: TRBJ2-3; clone size: few; CDR3 DNA: TGTGCCAGCAGCTACCCCGGACTAGCGGGGGGGCCGAGAGATACGCAGTATTTT; CDR3 protein: CASSYPGLAGGPRDTQYF
V gene: TRBV7-3; D gene: .; J gene: TRBJ2-7; clone size: few; CDR3 DNA: TGTGCCAGCAGCTTCGGACAAGCATACGAGCAGTACTTC; CDR3 protein: CASSFGQAYEQYF